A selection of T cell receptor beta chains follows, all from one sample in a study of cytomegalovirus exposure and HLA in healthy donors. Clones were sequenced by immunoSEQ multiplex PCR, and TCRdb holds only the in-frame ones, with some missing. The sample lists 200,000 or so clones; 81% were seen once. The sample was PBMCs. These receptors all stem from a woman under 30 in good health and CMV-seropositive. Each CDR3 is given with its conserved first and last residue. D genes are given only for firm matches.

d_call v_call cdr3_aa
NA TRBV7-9 CASSVEGVQPQHF
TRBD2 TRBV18 CASSAAGGSWNEQFF
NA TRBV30 CAWSVGGRYTF
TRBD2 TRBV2 CASSDRGVGTDTQYF
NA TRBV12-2 CASRLVLSGGSQETQYF
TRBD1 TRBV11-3 CASSPRGTETGNGYTF
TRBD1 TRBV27 CASSRTGGRGAKLFF
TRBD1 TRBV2 CASRDQTGLNTIYF
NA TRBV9 CASSVGEARLSPLHF
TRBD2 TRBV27 CASSIPGTSPNTQYF
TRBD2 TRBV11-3 CASRVRGGSYNEQFF
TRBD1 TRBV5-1 CASGVLTGTGGTEAFF
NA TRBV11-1 CASSSLSRHEQYF
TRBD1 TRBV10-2 CASSRTGNYNEQFF
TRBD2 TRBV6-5 CASSYEGLAFQNTQYF
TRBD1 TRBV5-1 CASSLDGTGENSQYF
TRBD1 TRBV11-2 CASSLDRGLGAFF
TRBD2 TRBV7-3 CASSSTRGGGVGELFF
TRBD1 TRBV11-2 CASSRWDSSGNTIYF
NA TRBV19 CASRMGGGIYGYTF